Following are 2 T cell receptor beta chains from one sample sequenced in a study of T cells in localized non-small cell lung cancer. Assay used: immunoSEQ multiplex PCR; TCRdb lists only in-frame clones, some missing. This sample has about 30,000 clones; around 90% occur once, and the top ten carry 5.5% to 7%. The source was PBMCs, collected before any cancer treatment. The receptors were gathered from a man between 40 and 69 years old with stage II lung adenocarcinoma.

The V gene is TRBV5-1, the J gene TRBJ1-2, with D tentatively TRBD1 (5 bases). This CDR3 is 15 amino acids long. Trimming left V 0 bases short and J 3 bases short, with 12 bases between. CDR1 and CDR2 from the germline V gene are SGHRS and YFSETQ. CDR3 sequence reads: CASSLGGGEDYGYTF. In nucleotides, the CDR3 is TGCGCCAGCAGCTTGGGAGGAGGGGAAGACTATGGCTACACCTTC.

The chain joins TRBV25-1 to TRBJ2-7; TRBD1 aligns across 7 bases. The CDR3 is made up of 14 amino acids. V gave up 3 bases and J gave up 3 bases; unmatched junction bases: 5. Germline lookup yields CDR1 MGHDK and CDR2 SYGVNS. This CDR3 is CASSDRRDSYEQYF. CDR3 in DNA: TGTGCCAGCAGTGACCGCCGGGACAGCTACGAGCAGTACTTC.